This TCR beta chain derives from a study of technical replicates of blood from a handful of donors. Data came from immunoSEQ multiplex PCR; TCRdb stores just in-frame clones and leaves some out. The data contain roughly 72,000 clones, more than 85% of them singletons. The CDR3 extends over 14 amino acids. V was pared by 5 bases and J by 4 bases, with 15 bases between. Per germline, CDR1 MDHEN and CDR2 SYDVKM. The chain combines TRBV28 with TRBJ2-7; possibly TRBD2 for D (6 bases). This receptor was obtained from a human donor in good health. The sample was T cells isolated from PBMCs. The CDR3 protein is CASSPLRGRYEQYF. Here the CDR3 DNA reads TGTGCCAGCAGTCCCCTCCGGGGGAGGTACGAGCAGTACTTC.